This T cell receptor (beta chain) was obtained from a study of identical twins. Study-wide findings and caveats: Excess sharing by twins proved weaker in beta out-of-frame sequences. These conclusions were based on statistical analysis (cross-sectional, not following the same donors). Analyses of zero insertions could, in part, be confounded by invariant MAIT and iNKT cells. Out-of-frame alpha sequences shared between twins exhibited an excess of low generation probability.

V dropped 6 bases and J dropped 0 bases, with 18 bases sitting between them. Germline V CDR1 and CDR2: MNHEY, SVGEGT. The CDR3 consists of 16 residues. Each CDR3 protein is one row after TCRdb ran MiXCR on the 5' RACE reads. The sample has more than 650,000 distinct CDR3 sequences, over 5% seen once; the top ten hold around 1.7%. In regard to this clonotype: The antigen is not known.

The specimen was naive T cells sorted from blood. The rearrangement joins TRBV6-2 or TRBV6-3 to TRBJ2-7; D not certain. The sequence came from a man between 18 and 35 years old in good health. The CDR3 region has the DNA TGTGCCAGCAGCTCCTTCCACGGGCTAACCTCCTACGAGCAGTACTTC. Encoded protein: CASSSFHGLTSYEQYF.